A selection of T cell receptor beta chains follows, all from one sample in a study of OX40 agonist ivuxolimab in advanced cancers. Produced via immunoSEQ multiplex PCR; TCRdb's table is partial and in-frame only. The sample yields some 55,000 clones, 80% seen once. The sample in question was CD4+ or CD8+ T cells sorted from blood, obtained in a trial of the OX40 agonist ivuxolimab. The receptors stem from an adult with an advanced solid tumor such as melanoma, head and neck, liver or kidney cancer. The CDR3 runs from the conserved cysteine through the conserved F or W. Each record gives: clone size, V gene, J gene, D gene, CDR3 protein, CDR3 DNA. A D gene is named only where the DNA matches it firmly. The listing skips clone size in some rows; elsewhere it reads once, few, many or a size class.

once	TRBV19	TRBJ1-5	TRBD1	CASSQTGPQPQHF	TGTGCCAGTAGTCAGACAGGGCCTCAGCCCCAGCATTTT
NA	TRBV19	TRBJ2-1	NA	CASSFGVGTGAYNEQFF	TGTGCCAGTAGTTTCGGGGTGGGAACGGGGGCCTACAATGAGCAGTTCTTC
few	TRBV7-8	TRBJ1-1	TRBD1	CASSSDRTTEAFF	TGTGCCAGCAGCTCGGACAGGACCACTGAAGCTTTCTTT
NA	TRBV11-2	TRBJ1-2	NA	CASSFAGSSSYYGYTF	TGTGCCAGCAGCTTCGCCGGGTCCTCCTCCTACTATGGCTACACCTTC
NA	TRBV6-1	TRBJ2-3	TRBD2	CASLKTRGTTDTQYF	TGTGCCAGCCTCAAAACGCGGGGGACCACAGATACGCAGTATTTT
NA	TRBV14	TRBJ1-4	NA	CASSPTLLGKLFF	TGTGCCAGCAGCCCGACGCTCCTGGGAAAACTGTTTTTT
NA	TRBV2	TRBJ1-5	NA	CASSEVLRDTISNQPQHF	TGTGCCAGCAGTGAGGTGTTAAGGGATACGATTAGCAATCAGCCCCAGCATTTT
NA	TRBV7-3	TRBJ1-1	NA	CASSSRAWDTEAFF	TGTGCCAGCAGCTCCCGGGCTTGGGACACTGAAGCTTTCTTT
NA	TRBV6-5	TRBJ2-1	NA	CASRKVALGYNEQFF	TGTGCCAGCAGGAAAGTGGCGCTCGGGTACAATGAGCAGTTCTTC
NA	TRBV5-1	TRBJ2-6	TRBD1	CASSPGGFSGANVLTF	TGCGCCAGCAGCCCAGGGGGATTCTCTGGGGCCAACGTCCTGACTTTC
once	TRBV5-1	TRBJ2-1	TRBD2	CASSLYQAGRSNEQFF	TGCGCCAGCAGCCTATATCAAGCGGGAAGGAGCAATGAGCAGTTCTTC
NA	TRBV19	TRBJ2-1	NA	CASSKGSSYNEQFF	TGTGCCAGTAGTAAAGGGAGCTCCTACAATGAGCAGTTCTTC
NA	TRBV5-6	TRBJ2-7	TRBD1	CASSSRGQGGSYEQYF	TGTGCCAGCAGCTCCCGGGGACAGGGAGGTTCCTACGAGCAGTACTTC
NA	TRBV25-1	TRBJ1-2	NA	CASSEGTGYTF	TGTGCCAGCAGTGAAGGCACTGGCTACACCTTC
NA	TRBV4-3	TRBJ1-3	TRBD1	CASSQDLQDRAGNTIYF	TGCGCCAGCAGCCAAGATCTTCAGGACAGGGCTGGAAACACCATATATTTT
NA	TRBV7-2	TRBJ2-7	NA	CASSLASRSSYEQYF	TGTGCCAGCAGCTTAGCTAGCAGGAGCTCCTACGAGCAGTACTTC
NA	TRBV7-2	TRBJ1-6	NA	CASSSEGGGNSPLHF	TGTGCCAGCAGCTCCGAGGGGGGAGGGAATTCACCCCTCCACTTT
NA	TRBV15	TRBJ1-3	NA	CATSRGPRGGSGNTIYF	TGTGCCACCAGCAGAGGCCCGCGGGGGGGCTCTGGAAACACCATATATTTT
NA	TRBV2	TRBJ1-5	NA	CASRAPGGYQPQHF	TGTGCCAGCAGGGCACCCGGGGGATATCAGCCCCAGCATTTT
once	TRBV15	TRBJ1-2	TRBD1	CATSSWDSYGYTF	TGTGCCACCAGCAGTTGGGACAGCTATGGCTACACCTTC
few	TRBV6-1	TRBJ2-7	TRBD1	CASSPKQGASKEQYF	TGTGCCAGCAGTCCAAAACAGGGGGCATCTAAGGAGCAGTACTTC
once	TRBV5-4	TRBJ2-3	NA	CASSPTPITDTQYF	TGTGCCAGCAGCCCGACACCCATCACAGATACGCAGTATTTT
few	TRBV7-2	TRBJ1-6	NA	CASSLASAQNSPLHF	TGTGCCAGCAGCTTAGCAAGCGCTCAAAATTCACCCCTCCACTTT
NA	TRBV9	TRBJ2-7	NA	CASSPLTASYEQYF	TGTGCCAGCAGCCCATTGACAGCTTCCTACGAGCAGTACTTC
NA	TRBV10-3	TRBJ2-2	TRBD2	CAISESNPSGSGELFF	TGTGCCATCAGTGAAAGTAACCCTAGCGGGTCCGGGGAGCTGTTTTTT
NA	TRBV7-9	TRBJ2-4	TRBD2	CASSLRLAGGTKNIQYF	TGTGCCAGCAGCCTCAGACTAGCGGGGGGAACCAAAAACATTCAGTACTTC
NA	TRBV19	TRBJ1-1	TRBD1	CASSMRQGKGAFF	TGTGCCAGTAGTATGCGACAGGGAAAGGGAGCTTTCTTT
NA	TRBV18	TRBJ2-2	TRBD2	CASSSKRLAGAANTGELFF	TGTGCCAGCTCATCAAAGAGGCTAGCGGGGGCCGCGAACACCGGGGAGCTGTTTTTT
NA	TRBV11-2	TRBJ2-7	NA	CASSSTGHASYEQYF	TGTGCCAGCAGCTCAACGGGACACGCGTCCTACGAGCAGTACTTC
NA	TRBV9	TRBJ1-4	TRBD1	CASTPTGGAEKLFF	TGTGCCAGCACCCCGACAGGGGGCGCGGAAAAACTGTTTTTT
few	TRBV15	TRBJ2-1	TRBD2	CATSRWEGDKFF	TGTGCCACCAGCAGGTGGGAGGGTGATAAGTTCTTC
NA	TRBV5-6	TRBJ1-2	NA	CASRLIRGDGYTF	TGTGCCAGCAGGCTAATAAGGGGCGATGGCTACACCTTC
few	TRBV2	TRBJ2-2	TRBD1	CASSGGQGPTGELFF	TGTGCCAGCAGTGGAGGACAGGGACCCACCGGGGAGCTGTTTTTT
NA	TRBV4-3	TRBJ1-2	TRBD1	CASSRGQGRANYGYTF	TGCGCCAGCAGCCGGGGACAGGGGAGGGCTAACTATGGCTACACCTTC
NA	TRBV28	TRBJ1-5	NA	CASTNGGAQQPQHF	TGTGCCAGCACCAATGGGGGGGCACAACAGCCCCAGCATTTT
NA	TRBV19	TRBJ1-4	NA	CASSPWTGSVSEKLFF	TGTGCCAGTAGTCCCTGGACCGGCAGCGTGAGTGAAAAACTGTTTTTT
NA	TRBV7-9	TRBJ1-4	TRBD1	CASSLVPRDSRNEKLFF	TGTGCCAGCAGCTTAGTCCCCCGGGACAGCCGTAATGAAAAACTGTTTTTT
NA	TRBV7-9	TRBJ1-1	NA	CASSLYSLNTEAFF	TGTGCCAGCAGCTTATACAGTCTCAACACTGAAGCTTTCTTT
NA	TRBV30	TRBJ1-2	TRBD1	CAKLTGATGYGYTF	TGTGCCAAGCTTACAGGGGCGACCGGCTATGGCTACACCTTC
once	TRBV5-6	TRBJ1-1	NA	CASRPDISPTEAFF	TGTGCCAGCAGACCCGACATTTCCCCCACTGAAGCTTTCTTT
NA	TRBV28	TRBJ1-2	TRBD1	CASSLTGGFLGTF	TGTGCCAGCAGTTTAACAGGGGGCTTTCTTGGCACCTTC
NA	TRBV7-2	TRBJ1-5	TRBD1	CAGSLTGGIYSNQPQHF	TGTGCCGGCAGCTTAACAGGGGGAATCTATAGCAATCAGCCCCAGCATTTT
NA	TRBV18	TRBJ2-7	NA	CASSVLGNEQYF	TGTGCCAGCTCAGTTCTGGGGAACGAGCAGTACTTC
NA	TRBV4-1	TRBJ1-2	NA	CASSQGAPAGYGYTF	TGCGCCAGCAGCCAAGGGGCCCCGGCTGGGTATGGCTACACCTTC
NA	TRBV10-1	TRBJ2-7	TRBD2	CASSTGLAGSEQYF	TGCGCCAGCAGTACGGGACTAGCGGGATCCGAGCAGTACTTC